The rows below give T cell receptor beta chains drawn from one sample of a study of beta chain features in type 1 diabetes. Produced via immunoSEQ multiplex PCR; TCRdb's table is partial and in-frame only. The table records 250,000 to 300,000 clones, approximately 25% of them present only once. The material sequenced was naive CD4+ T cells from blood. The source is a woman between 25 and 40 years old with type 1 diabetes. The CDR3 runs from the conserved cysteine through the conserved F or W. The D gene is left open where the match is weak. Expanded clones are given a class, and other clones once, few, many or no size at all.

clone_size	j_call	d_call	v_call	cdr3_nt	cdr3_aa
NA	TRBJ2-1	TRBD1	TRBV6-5	TGTGCCAGCAGTTCCGGGACAGGGAAAGGTGAGCAGTTCTTC	CASSSGTGKGEQFF
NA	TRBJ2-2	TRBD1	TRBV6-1	TGTGCCAGCAGCGGGACAGGGGCGGCCGGGGAGCTGTTTTTT	CASSGTGAAGELFF
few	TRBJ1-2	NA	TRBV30	TGTGCCTGGACTTTAGGCCCCCGGAGGACCTTC	CAWTLGPRRTF
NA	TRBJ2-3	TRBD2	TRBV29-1	TGCAGCGTTGGGAGGAATTTGGGACTAGCGGGAGGAACAGATACGCAGTATTTT	CSVGRNLGLAGGTDTQYF
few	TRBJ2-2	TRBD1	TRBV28	TGTGCCAGCAGTTACTGGACAGGTCTAGACAGGTCCGGGGAGCTGTTTTTT	CASSYWTGLDRSGELFF
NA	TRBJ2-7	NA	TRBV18	TGTGCCAGCTCCCCGATACAGGGAACAGCCTACGAGCAGTACTTC	CASSPIQGTAYEQYF
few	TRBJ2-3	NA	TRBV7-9	TGTGCCAGCAGCTTAGCCCGGCGCGGGCCTAGCACAGATACGCAGTATTTT	CASSLARRGPSTDTQYF
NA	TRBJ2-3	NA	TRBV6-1	TGTGCCAGCAACAGGGAGAACACAGATACGCAGTATTTT	CASNRENTDTQYF
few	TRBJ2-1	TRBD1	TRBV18	TGTGCCAGCTCACCACTAGGACAGGGCTCGGGATACAATGAGCAGTTCTTC	CASSPLGQGSGYNEQFF
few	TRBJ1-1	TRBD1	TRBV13	TGTGCCAGCAGCTTAGACGAAACGGGAGGGGGCACGACTGAAGCTTTCTTT	CASSLDETGGGTTEAFF
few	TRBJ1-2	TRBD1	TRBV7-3	TGTGCCAGCAGCCTAGGACAGGGACGAGGCTACACCTTC	CASSLGQGRGYTF
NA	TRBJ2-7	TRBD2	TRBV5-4	TGTGCCAGCAGCCGGGGACTAGTAACTAGTTCAGGCGAGCAGTACTTC	CASSRGLVTSSGEQYF
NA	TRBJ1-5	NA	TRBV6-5	TGTGCCAGCAGTTGGGTACCGGCCGGGCAGCCCCAGCATTTT	CASSWVPAGQPQHF
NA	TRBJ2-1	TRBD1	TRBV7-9	TGTGCCAGCAGCCCGTGGACAGGGGTGAATGAGCAGTTCTTC	CASSPWTGVNEQFF
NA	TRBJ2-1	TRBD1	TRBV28	TGTGCCAGCAGCTCAACCGGGACAGGTACCCCCCATGAGCAGTTCTTC	CASSSTGTGTPHEQFF
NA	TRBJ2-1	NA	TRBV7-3	TGTGCCAGCAGCTTATCTGCGGGGAAGGTGAATGAGCAGTTCTTC	CASSLSAGKVNEQFF
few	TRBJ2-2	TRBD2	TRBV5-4	TGTGCCAGCAGCTCCCGACTAGCGCCTAACACCGGGGAGCTGTTTTTT	CASSSRLAPNTGELFF